The clone carrying this T cell receptor (beta chain) was counted only a few times. Its matching antigen is unknown. Patients with alopecia areata provided lesional scalp punch biopsies as well as peripheral blood. Deletions cut 4 bases from V and 0 bases from J, with 10 bases between. This CDR3 contains 14 residues. Germline assignment: CDR1 MGHRA and CDR2 YSYEKL. Following extraction, RNA underwent reverse transcription to cDNA, which served as the sequencing template. Using immunoSEQ multiplex PCR, the repertoire was profiled, and TCRdb retains in-frame clones only, with some absent. The table includes 60,000 to 70,000 clones, approximately 45% detected once. The data were taken from a study of CD8+ T cells in alopecia areata. The study, taken as a whole, reports: In lesional scalp, particularly from alopecia totalis/universalis, clonality was higher than in normal scalp. Mouse data revealed clearer TCR sharing than patient data did, a gap possibly tied to HLA.

This sample comprised CD8+ T cells sorted from blood, obtained at week 0. This receptor was taken from a human donor with alopecia areata. J is TRBJ2-7 and V is TRBV4-1; maybe TRBD1 (6 bases). CDR3 sequence reads: CASSPRDTSYEQYF. The CDR3 region has the DNA TGCGCCAGCAGCCCCCGGGACACCTCCTACGAGCAGTACTTC.